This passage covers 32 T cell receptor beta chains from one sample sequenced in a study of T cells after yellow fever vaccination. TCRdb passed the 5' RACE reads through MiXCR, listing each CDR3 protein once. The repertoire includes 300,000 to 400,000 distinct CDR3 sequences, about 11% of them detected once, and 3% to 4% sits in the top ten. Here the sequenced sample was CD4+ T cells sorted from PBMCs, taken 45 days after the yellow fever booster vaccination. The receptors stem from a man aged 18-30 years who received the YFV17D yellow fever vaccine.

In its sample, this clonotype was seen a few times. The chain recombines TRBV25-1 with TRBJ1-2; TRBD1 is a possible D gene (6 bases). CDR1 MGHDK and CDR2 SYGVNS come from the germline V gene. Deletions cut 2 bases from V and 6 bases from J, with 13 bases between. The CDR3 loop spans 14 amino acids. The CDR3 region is CASSETNREDGYTF. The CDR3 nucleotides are TGTGCCAGCAGTGAAACGAACAGGGAAGATGGCTACACCTTC.

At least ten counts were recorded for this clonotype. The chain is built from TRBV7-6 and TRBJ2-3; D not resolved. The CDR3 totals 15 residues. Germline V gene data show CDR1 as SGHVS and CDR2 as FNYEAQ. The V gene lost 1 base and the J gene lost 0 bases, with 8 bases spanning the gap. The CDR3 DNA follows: TGTGCCAGCAGCTTAGTCGGATTTAGCACAGATACGCAGTATTTT. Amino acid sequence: CASSLVGFSTDTQYF.

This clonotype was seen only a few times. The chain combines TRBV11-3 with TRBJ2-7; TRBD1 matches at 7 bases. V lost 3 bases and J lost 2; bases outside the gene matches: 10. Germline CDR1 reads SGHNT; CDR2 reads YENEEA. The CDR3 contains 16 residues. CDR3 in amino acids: CASSFRADRSAYEQYV. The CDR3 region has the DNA TGTGCCAGCAGCTTTAGGGCGGACAGGTCAGCCTACGAGCAGTACGTC.

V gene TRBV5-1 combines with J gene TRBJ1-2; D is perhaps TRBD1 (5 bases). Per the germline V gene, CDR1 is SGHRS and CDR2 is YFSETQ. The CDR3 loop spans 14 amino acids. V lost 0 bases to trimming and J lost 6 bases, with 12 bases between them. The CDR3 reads CASSLAGITNGYTF. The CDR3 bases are TGCGCCAGCAGCTTGGCAGGGATAACTAATGGCTACACCTTC.

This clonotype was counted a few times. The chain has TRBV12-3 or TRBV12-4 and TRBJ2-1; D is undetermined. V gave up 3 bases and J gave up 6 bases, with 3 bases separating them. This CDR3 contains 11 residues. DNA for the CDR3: TGTGCCAGCAGTTTTTTCAATGAGCAGTTCTTC. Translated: CASSFFNEQFF.

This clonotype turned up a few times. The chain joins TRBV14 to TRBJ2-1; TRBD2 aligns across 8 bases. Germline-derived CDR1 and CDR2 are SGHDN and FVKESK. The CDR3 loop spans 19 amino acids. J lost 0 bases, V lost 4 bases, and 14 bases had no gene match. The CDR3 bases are TGTGCCAGCAGCCCGAAGACGGGTAGCGGGGCCGTCTCCTACAATGAGCAGTTCTTC. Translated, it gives CASSPKTGSGAVSYNEQFF.

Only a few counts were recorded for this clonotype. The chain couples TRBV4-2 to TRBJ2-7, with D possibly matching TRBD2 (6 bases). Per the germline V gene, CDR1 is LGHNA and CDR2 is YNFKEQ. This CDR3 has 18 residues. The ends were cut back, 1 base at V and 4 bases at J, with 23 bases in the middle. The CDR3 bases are TGTGCCAGCAGCCAAGTTAATCTGGGACGGGGGTCTCTGTACGAGCAGTACTTC. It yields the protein CASSQVNLGRGSLYEQYF.

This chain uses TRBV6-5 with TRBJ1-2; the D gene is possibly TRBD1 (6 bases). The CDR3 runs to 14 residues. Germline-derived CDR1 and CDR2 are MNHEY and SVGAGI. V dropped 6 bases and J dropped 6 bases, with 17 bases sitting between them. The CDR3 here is CASRTPGGDDGYTF. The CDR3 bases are TGTGCCAGCAGAACACCGGGGGGCGACGATGGCTACACCTTC.

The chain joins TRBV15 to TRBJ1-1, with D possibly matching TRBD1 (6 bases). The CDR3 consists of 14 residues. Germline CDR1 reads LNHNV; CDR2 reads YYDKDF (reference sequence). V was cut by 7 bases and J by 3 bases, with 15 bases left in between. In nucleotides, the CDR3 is TGTGCCACCACCCGCAGACAGGTAGACACTGAAGCTTTCTTT. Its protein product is CATTRRQVDTEAFF.

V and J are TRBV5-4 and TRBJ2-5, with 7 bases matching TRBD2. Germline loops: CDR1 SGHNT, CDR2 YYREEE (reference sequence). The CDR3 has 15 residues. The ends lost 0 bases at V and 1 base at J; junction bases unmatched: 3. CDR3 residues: CASSLGSGVQETQYF. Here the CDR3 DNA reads TGTGCCAGCAGCTTGGGCAGCGGGGTCCAAGAGACCCAGTACTTC.

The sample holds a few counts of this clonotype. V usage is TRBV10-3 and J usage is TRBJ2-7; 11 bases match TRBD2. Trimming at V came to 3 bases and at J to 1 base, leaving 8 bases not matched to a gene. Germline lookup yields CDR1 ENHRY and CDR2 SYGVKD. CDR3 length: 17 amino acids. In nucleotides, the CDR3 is TGTGCCATCAGTGAACCTAGCGGGGGGATCGGATCCTACGAGCAGTACTTC. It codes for CAISEPSGGIGSYEQYF.

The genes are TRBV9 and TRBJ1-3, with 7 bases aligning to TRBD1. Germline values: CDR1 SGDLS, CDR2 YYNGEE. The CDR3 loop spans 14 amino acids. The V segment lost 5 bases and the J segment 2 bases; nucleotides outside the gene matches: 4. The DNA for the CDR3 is TGTGCCAGCAGTTCAGGGGGAACTGGAAACACCATATATTTT. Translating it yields CASSSGGTGNTIYF.

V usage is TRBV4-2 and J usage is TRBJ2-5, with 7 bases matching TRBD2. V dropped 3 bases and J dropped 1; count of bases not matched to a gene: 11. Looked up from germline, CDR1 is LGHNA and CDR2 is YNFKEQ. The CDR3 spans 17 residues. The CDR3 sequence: CASSQQDRAGSQETQYF. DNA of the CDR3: TGTGCCAGCAGCCAGCAAGACAGAGCGGGGTCCCAAGAGACCCAGTACTTC.

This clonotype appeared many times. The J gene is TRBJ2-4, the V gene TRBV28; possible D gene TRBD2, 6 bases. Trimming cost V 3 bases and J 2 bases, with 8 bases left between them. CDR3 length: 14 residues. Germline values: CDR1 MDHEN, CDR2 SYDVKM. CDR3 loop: CASSLGGPKNIQYF. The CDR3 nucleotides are TGTGCCAGCAGTTTGGGGGGTCCCAAAAACATTCAGTACTTC.

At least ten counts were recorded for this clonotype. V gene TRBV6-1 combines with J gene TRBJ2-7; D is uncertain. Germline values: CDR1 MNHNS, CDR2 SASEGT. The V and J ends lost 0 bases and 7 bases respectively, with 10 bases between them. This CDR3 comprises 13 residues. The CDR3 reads CASSEASPPEQYV. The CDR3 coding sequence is TGTGCCAGCAGTGAAGCGAGTCCCCCGGAGCAGTACGTC.

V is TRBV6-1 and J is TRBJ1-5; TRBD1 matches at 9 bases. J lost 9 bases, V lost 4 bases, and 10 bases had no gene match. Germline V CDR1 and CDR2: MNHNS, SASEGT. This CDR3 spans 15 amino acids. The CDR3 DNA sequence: TGTGCCAGCAGTGGGGGACAGGGAAGGTTTCGGCCCCAGCATTTT. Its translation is CASSGGQGRFRPQHF.

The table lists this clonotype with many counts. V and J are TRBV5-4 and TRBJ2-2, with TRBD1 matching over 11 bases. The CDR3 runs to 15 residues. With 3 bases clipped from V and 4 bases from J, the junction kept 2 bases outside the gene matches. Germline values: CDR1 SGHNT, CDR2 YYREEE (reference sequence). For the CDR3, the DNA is TGTGCCAGCAGCTCCGGGACAGGGGGCACCGGGGAGCTGTTTTTT. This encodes CASSSGTGGTGELFF.

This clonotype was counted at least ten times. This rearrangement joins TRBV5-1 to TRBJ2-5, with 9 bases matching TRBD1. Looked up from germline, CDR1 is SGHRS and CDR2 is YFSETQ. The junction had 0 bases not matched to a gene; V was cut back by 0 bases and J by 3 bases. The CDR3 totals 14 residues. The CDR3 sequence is CASSLGTGEETQYF. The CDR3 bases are TGCGCCAGCAGCTTGGGGACAGGGGAAGAGACCCAGTACTTC.

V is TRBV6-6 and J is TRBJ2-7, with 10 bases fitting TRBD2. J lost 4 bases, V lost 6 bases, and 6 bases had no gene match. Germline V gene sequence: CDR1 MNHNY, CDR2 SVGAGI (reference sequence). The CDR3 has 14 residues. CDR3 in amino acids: CASRRAGGVYEQYV. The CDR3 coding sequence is TGTGCCAGCAGACGAGCGGGGGGGGTTTACGAGCAGTACGTC.

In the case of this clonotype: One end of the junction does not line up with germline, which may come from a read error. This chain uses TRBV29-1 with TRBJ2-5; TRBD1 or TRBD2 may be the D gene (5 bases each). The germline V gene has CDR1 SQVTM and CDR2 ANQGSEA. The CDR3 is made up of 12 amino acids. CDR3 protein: CSALRDHETQYF. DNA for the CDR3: TGCAGCGCTTTAAGGGACCACGAGACCCAGTACTTC.

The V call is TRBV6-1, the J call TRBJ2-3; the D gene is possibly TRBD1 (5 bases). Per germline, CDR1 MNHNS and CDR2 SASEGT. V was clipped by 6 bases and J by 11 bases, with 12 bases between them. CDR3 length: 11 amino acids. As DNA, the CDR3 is TGTGCCAGCAGAGCCATAGGGGAGCAGTATTTT. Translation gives CASRAIGEQYF.

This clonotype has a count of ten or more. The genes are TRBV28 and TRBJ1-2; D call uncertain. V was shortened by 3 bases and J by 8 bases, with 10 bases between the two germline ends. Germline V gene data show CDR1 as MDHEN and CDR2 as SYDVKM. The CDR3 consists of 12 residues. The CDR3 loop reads CASSFGVDGYTF. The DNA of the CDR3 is TGTGCCAGCAGTTTTGGGGTAGACGGCTACACCTTC.

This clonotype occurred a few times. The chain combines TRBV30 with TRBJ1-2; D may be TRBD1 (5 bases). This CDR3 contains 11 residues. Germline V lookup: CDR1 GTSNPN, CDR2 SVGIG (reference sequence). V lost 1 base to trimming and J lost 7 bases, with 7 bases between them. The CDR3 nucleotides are TGTGCCTGGAGTGAAGGGGTTGGCTACACCTTC. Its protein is CAWSEGVGYTF.

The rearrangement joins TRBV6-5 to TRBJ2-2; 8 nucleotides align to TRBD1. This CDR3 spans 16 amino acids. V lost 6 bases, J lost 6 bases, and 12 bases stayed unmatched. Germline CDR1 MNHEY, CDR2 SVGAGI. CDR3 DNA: TGTGCCAGCAGGCCCACAGGGGGTGAGGCAGCCGGGGAGCTGTTTTTT. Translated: CASRPTGGEAAGELFF.

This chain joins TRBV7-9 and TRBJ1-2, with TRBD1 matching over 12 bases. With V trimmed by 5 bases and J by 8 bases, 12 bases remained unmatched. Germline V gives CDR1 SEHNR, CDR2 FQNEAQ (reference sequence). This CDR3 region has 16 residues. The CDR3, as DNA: TGTGCCAGCAGCGGCGGGACAGGGGGCTCGGAGTCGGGCTACACCTTC. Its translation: CASSGGTGGSESGYTF.

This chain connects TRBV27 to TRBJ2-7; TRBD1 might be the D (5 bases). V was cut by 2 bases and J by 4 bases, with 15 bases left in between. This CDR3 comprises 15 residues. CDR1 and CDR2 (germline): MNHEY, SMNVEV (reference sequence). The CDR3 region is CASSLNRNRAYEQYF. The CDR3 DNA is TGTGCCAGCAGTTTAAACAGGAATAGGGCTTACGAGCAGTACTTC.

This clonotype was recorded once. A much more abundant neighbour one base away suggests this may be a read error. This CDR3 is CASSGSGGADTQYF. CDR3 DNA: TGTGCCAGCAGCGGTAGCGGGGGGGCAGATACGCAGTATTTT. This chain joins TRBV11-3 and TRBJ2-3; 11 nucleotides line up with TRBD2. V shed 5 bases, J shed 4 bases, and the junction held 2 bases outside the gene matches. This CDR3 region has 14 residues. Germline CDR1 is SGHNT and CDR2 is YENEEA.

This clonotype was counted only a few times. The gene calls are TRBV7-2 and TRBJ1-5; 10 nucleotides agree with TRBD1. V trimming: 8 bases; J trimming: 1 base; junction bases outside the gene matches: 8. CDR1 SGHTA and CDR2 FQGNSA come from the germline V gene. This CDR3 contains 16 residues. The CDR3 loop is CASSRQGAISNQPQHF. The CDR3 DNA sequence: TGTGCCAGCTCTCGACAGGGGGCGATCAGCAATCAGCCCCAGCATTTT.

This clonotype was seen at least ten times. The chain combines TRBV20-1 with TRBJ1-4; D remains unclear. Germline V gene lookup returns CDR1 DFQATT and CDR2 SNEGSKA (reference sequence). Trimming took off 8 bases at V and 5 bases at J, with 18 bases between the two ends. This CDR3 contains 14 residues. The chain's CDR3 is CSTSPGALNEKLFF. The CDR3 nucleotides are TGCAGTACGTCCCCGGGAGCTCTAAATGAAAAACTGTTTTTT.

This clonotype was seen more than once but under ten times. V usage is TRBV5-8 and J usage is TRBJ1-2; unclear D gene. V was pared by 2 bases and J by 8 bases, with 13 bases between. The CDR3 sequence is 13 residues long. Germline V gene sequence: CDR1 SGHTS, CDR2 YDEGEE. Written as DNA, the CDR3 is TGTGCCAGCAGCTTAGCGGCGTTCTACGGCTACACCTTC. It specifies CASSLAAFYGYTF. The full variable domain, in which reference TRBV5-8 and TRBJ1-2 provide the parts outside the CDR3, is EAGVTQSPTHLIKTRGQQATLRCSPISGHTSVYWYQQALGLGLQFLLWYDEGEERNRGNFPPRFSGRQFPNYSSELNVNALELEDSALYLCASSLAAFYGYTFGSGTRLTVV.

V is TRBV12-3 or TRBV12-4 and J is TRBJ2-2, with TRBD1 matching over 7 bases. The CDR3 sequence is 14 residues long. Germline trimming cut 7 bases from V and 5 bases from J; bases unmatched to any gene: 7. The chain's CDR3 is CASTRQGGTGELFF. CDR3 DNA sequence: TGTGCCAGCACTCGACAGGGCGGGACCGGGGAGCTGTTTTTT.

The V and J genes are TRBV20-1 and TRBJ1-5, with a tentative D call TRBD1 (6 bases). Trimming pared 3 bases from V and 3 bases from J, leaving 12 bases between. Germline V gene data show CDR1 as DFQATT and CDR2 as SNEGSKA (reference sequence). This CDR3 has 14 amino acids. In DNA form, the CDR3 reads TGCAGTGCTAGGCGCCGGGACACCAATCAGCCCCAGCATTTT. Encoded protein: CSARRRDTNQPQHF.